These 32 T cell receptor beta chains were sequenced from one sample in a study of neurological immune-mediated disorders (dated by TCRdb to between 2018 and 2021). The library came from 5' RACE. Sequencer: Illumina HiSeq 2500. TCRdb's own reprocessing of the public reads used fastp at Q25 and MiXCR and kept productive beta chains. Identical CDR3 protein sequences are pooled into one entry, listed with their most common genes and DNA. The sample table holds under 80,000 distinct CDR3 sequences, of which roughly 4.8% were seen once. The biggest ten clones account for about 3.2% of the sample. The sequencing input was PBMCs. These receptors were taken from a woman aged 50 to 60 with multiple sclerosis.

This clonotype was detected ten times or more. The CDR3 region is CSAKNRENSNQPQHF. In DNA, the CDR3 is TGCAGTGCCAAGAACAGGGAAAATAGCAATCAGCCCCAGCATTTT. The genes are TRBV20-1 and TRBJ1-5, with D maybe TRBD1 (6 bases). In germline, CDR1 is DFQATT, CDR2 SNEGSKA (reference sequence). The CDR3 consists of 15 residues. V dropped 6 bases and J dropped 0 bases, with 15 bases sitting between them.

This clonotype was recorded at least ten times. This chain joins TRBV7-6 and TRBJ1-2; D remains ambiguous. The CDR3 runs 14 residues. The V end lost 5 bases, the J end lost 0 bases, and 10 bases lay between the germline ends. CDR1 SGHVS and CDR2 FNYEAQ come from the germline V gene. CDR3 amino acids: CASSQTEANYGYTF. In DNA, the CDR3 is TGTGCCAGCAGCCAGACGGAGGCTAACTATGGCTACACCTTC.

This clonotype was counted many times. V usage is TRBV3-1 and J usage is TRBJ1-2; the D is unclear. The CDR3 is made up of 13 amino acids. Trimming stripped 3 bases from V and 3 bases from J, with 8 bases between. Germline V CDR1 and CDR2: LGHDT, YNNKEL (reference sequence). The CDR3 DNA reads as TGTGCCAGCAGCCAGGCGTTGGACTATGGCTACACCTTC. It yields the protein CASSQALDYGYTF.

Concerning this clonotype itself: A much larger clone lies a single base off, so this may be a read error. The chain uses TRBV7-2 and TRBJ1-1, with TRBD1 as a possible D gene (6 bases). Per germline, CDR1 SGHTA and CDR2 FQGNSA. Trimming stripped 2 bases from V and 10 bases from J, with 14 bases between. This CDR3 is built from 13 residues. This chain's CDR3 is CASSLRRGARAFF. The CDR3 coding sequence is TGTGCCAGCAGCTTACGACGGGGGGCGAGAGCTTTCTTT.

Many counts were recorded for this clonotype. CDR3 in DNA: TGTGCCAGCAGCAGAAAAGCGGGGGAGCTGTTTTTT. This gives the protein CASSRKAGELFF. V gene TRBV7-2 combines with J gene TRBJ2-2; D call uncertain. The CDR3 is made up of 12 amino acids. Trimming pared 5 bases from V and 8 bases from J, leaving 9 bases between. Germline V CDR1 and CDR2: SGHTA, FQGNSA.

This clonotype was seen many times. This rearrangement joins TRBV12-3 or TRBV12-4 to TRBJ2-1; D not resolved. CDR3 length equals 13 residues. V lost 4 bases, J lost 4 bases, and 8 bases lay in between. CDR3 region: CASSSQVYNEQFF. Here the CDR3 DNA reads TGTGCCAGCAGTTCTCAGGTATACAATGAGCAGTTCTTC.

This clonotype was seen repeatedly, ten times or more. The chain carries TRBV4-1 and TRBJ2-7; the match to TRBD1 covers 7 bases. The J segment lost 0 bases and the V segment lost 2 bases, leaving 4 bases of the junction unmatched. The CDR3 is made up of 15 amino acids. Per the germline V gene, CDR1 is MGHRA and CDR2 is YSYEKL. The CDR3 reads CASSQMTGNSYEQYF. The CDR3 DNA is TGCGCCAGCAGCCAAATGACAGGGAACTCCTACGAGCAGTACTTC.

This clonotype was seen at least ten times. V gene TRBV5-1 combines with J gene TRBJ2-1; 11 bases line up with TRBD1. Germline CDR1 reads SGHRS; CDR2 reads YFSETQ. The CDR3 totals 14 residues. With 3 bases clipped from V and 6 bases from J, the junction kept 2 bases outside the gene matches. The CDR3 region has the DNA TGCGCCAGCAGCTCCGGGACAGGGGGCAATGAGCAGTTCTTC. Residues: CASSSGTGGNEQFF.

This clonotype has a count of ten or more. The CDR3 DNA reads TGTGCCAGCAGCGTGGACAGGGGGCTCTATGGCTACACCTTC. Its protein product is CASSVDRGLYGYTF. The chain recombines TRBV7-2 with TRBJ1-2; 11 nucleotides agree with TRBD1. The V gene's germline CDR1 is SGHTA and CDR2 FQGNSA. V dropped 5 bases and J dropped 4; count of bases not matched to a gene: 3. The CDR3 length is 14 residues.

This clonotype was observed at least ten times. The J gene is TRBJ2-7, the V gene TRBV5-1, with D perhaps matching TRBD1 (6 bases). Germline V gene data show CDR1 as SGHRS and CDR2 as YFSETQ. The CDR3 spans 14 residues. Between the trimmed V and J ends, which lost 2 bases and 5 bases, there was a span of 14 bases. The chain's CDR3 is CASSFSQGNHEQYF. In DNA form, the CDR3 reads TGCGCCAGCAGCTTTTCCCAGGGGAACCACGAGCAGTACTTC.

This clonotype was observed many times. The V call is TRBV27, the J call TRBJ2-1, with 8 nucleotides matching TRBD1. CDR1 MNHEY and CDR2 SMNVEV come from the germline V gene (reference sequence). This CDR3 contains 15 residues. V was clipped by 1 base and J by 9 bases; unmatched bases: 8. CDR3 protein: CASSLFGQGSSEQFF. The CDR3 DNA sequence: TGTGCCAGCAGTTTATTTGGACAGGGCTCGTCTGAGCAGTTCTTC.

This clonotype was counted at least ten times. This chain joins TRBV20-1 and TRBJ1-6; 7 nucleotides match TRBD1. The V gene's germline CDR1 is DFQATT and CDR2 SNEGSKA (reference sequence). The J segment lost 7 bases and the V segment lost 0 bases, leaving 9 bases of the junction unmatched. The CDR3 totals 16 residues. As DNA, the CDR3 is TGCAGTGCTAGAGAGGGCGGGGACAGTCCAAATTCACCCCTCCACTTT. This translates into CSAREGGDSPNSPLHF.

This clonotype showed up many times. The V call is TRBV7-2, the J call TRBJ2-3; D is perhaps TRBD2 (5 bases). Germline CDR1 SGHTA, CDR2 FQGNSA. Trimming stripped 0 bases from V and 0 bases from J, with 10 bases between. The CDR3 is 16 amino acids. The CDR3 is CASSLAPLASTDTQYF. Here the CDR3 DNA reads TGTGCCAGCAGCTTAGCGCCGCTAGCTAGCACAGATACGCAGTATTTT.

The table lists this clonotype with many counts. The chain links TRBV4-3 to TRBJ1-2; D unresolved. Trimming stripped 1 base from V and 8 bases from J, with 8 bases between. The CDR3 length is 12 residues. Germline V gives CDR1 LGHNA, CDR2 YSLEER. The CDR3 bases are TGCGCCAGCAGCCAAGGGGGTCGGGGCTACACCTTC. Its protein is CASSQGGRGYTF.

The chain couples TRBV7-3 to TRBJ2-2; D gene unclear. Germline V gene lookup returns CDR1 SGHTA and CDR2 FQGTGA. V dropped 1 base and J dropped 4 bases, with 7 bases sitting between them. This CDR3 region has 14 residues. In DNA form, the CDR3 reads TGTGCCAGCAGCTTAATAGGTTCCACCGGGGAGCTGTTTTTT. Translated: CASSLIGSTGELFF.

The chain employs TRBV20-1 and TRBJ2-1, with 10 bases lining up with TRBD1. Germline V lookup: CDR1 DFQATT, CDR2 SNEGSKA (reference sequence). The CDR3 is 14 amino acids. V shed 7 bases, J shed 7 bases, and the junction held 10 bases outside the gene matches. As DNA, the CDR3 is TGCAGTGTCACAGGGACAGGGGTACGAAATGAGCAGTTCTTC. As protein: CSVTGTGVRNEQFF.

This sequence joins TRBV20-1 and TRBJ2-7, with D tentatively TRBD1 (6 bases). This CDR3 is 14 amino acids long. CDR1 and CDR2 from the germline V gene are DFQATT and SNEGSKA (reference sequence). V shed 6 bases and J shed 7 bases, with 22 bases lying between them. The DNA of the CDR3 is TGCAGTGCCGAGGGGTCGGCAGGGGTGTGGGAGCAGTACTTC. It codes for CSAEGSAGVWEQYF.

This clonotype occurred many times. The genes are TRBV20-1 and TRBJ2-5, with 7 bases matching TRBD1. The CDR3 totals 14 residues. Trimming took 1 base from V and 7 from J; bases not matched to a gene: 9. CDR1 is DFQATT, CDR2 SNEGSKA, per germline (reference sequence). The CDR3 nucleotides are TGCAGTGCTAGAGGGACAGGAGAAGTTGGGACCCAGTACTTC. Translation gives CSARGTGEVGTQYF.

This clonotype was picked up many times. The V call is TRBV5-1, the J call TRBJ2-3, with 8 bases fitting TRBD2. Trimming took 2 bases from V and 2 from J; bases not matched to a gene: 1. Germline V CDR1 and CDR2: SGHRS, YFSETQ. There are 14 residues in the CDR3. In DNA, the CDR3 is TGCGCCAGCAGCTTTAGCGGGGACACAGATACGCAGTATTTT. Its translation: CASSFSGDTDTQYF. The full variable domain, in which reference TRBV5-1 and TRBJ2-3 provide the parts outside the CDR3, is KAGVTQTPRYLIKTRGQQVTLSCSPISGHRSVSWYQQTPGQGLQFLFEYFSETQRNKGNFPGRFSGRQFSNSRSEMNVSTLELGDSALYLCASSFSGDTDTQYFGPGTRLTVL.

This clonotype was counted between two and nine times. The DNA for the CDR3 is TGTGCCAGCAGCTTGGCAGGGATGGACACCGGGGAGCTGTTTTTT. Its protein product is CASSLAGMDTGELFF. The chain uses TRBV5-5 and TRBJ2-2; perhaps TRBD1 as D (5 bases). V lost 0 bases and J lost 3, with 9 bases in between. CDR3 size: 15 residues. Per the germline V gene, CDR1 is SGHKS and CDR2 is YYEKEE (reference sequence).

This clonotype was recorded at least ten times. This chain joins TRBV12-3 or TRBV12-4 and TRBJ2-7, with D unclear. With 6 bases removed from V and 6 bases from J, the gap between germline ends came to 12 bases. The CDR3 sequence is 12 residues long. The CDR3 loop reads CASSPRAREQYF. For the CDR3, the DNA is TGTGCCAGCAGCCCCCGGGCGCGCGAGCAGTACTTC.

This clonotype appeared a few times. J is TRBJ1-2 and V is TRBV7-2; TRBD1 might be the D (5 bases). This CDR3 has 14 amino acids. CDR1 SGHTA and CDR2 FQGNSA come from the germline V gene. Trimming took 5 bases from V and 5 from J, leaving 15 bases between them. Written as DNA, the CDR3 is TGTGCCAGCAGCGCCCTCGGAGGGGATTATGGCTACACCTTC. It specifies CASSALGGDYGYTF.

This clonotype was detected many times. This chain joins TRBV6-6 and TRBJ2-2; D remains unclear. The V end lost 2 bases, the J end lost 5 bases, and 6 bases lay between the germline ends. Germline loops: CDR1 MNHNY, CDR2 SVGAGI (reference sequence). This CDR3 has 13 residues. CDR3 nucleotide sequence: TGTGCCAGCAGTTACATGGGGACCGGGGAGCTGTTTTTT. It yields the protein CASSYMGTGELFF.

This clonotype was detected many times. V usage is TRBV5-1 and J usage is TRBJ1-6; no firm D call. The CDR3 totals 15 residues. Looked up from germline, CDR1 is SGHRS and CDR2 is YFSETQ. The V end lost 4 bases, the J end lost 5 bases, and 13 bases lay between the germline ends. The CDR3 DNA is TGCGCCAGCAGCACCTCTGGAGGGAATAATTCACCCCTCCACTTT. It is translated as CASSTSGGNNSPLHF.

This clonotype was seen ten or more times. This chain connects TRBV6-2 or TRBV6-3 to TRBJ2-1; 8 nucleotides align to TRBD2. Germline assignment: CDR1 MNHEY and CDR2 SVGEGT. V shed 6 bases and J 1 base; nucleotides not matched to a gene: 5. There are 15 residues in the CDR3. CDR3 amino acids: CASRPGLASYNEQFF. The CDR3 DNA reads as TGTGCCAGCAGACCCGGACTAGCATCCTACAATGAGCAGTTCTTC.

On this clonotype itself: At one end, the junction sequence differs from germline, possibly due to a read error. This chain links TRBV14 with TRBJ1-5; D might be TRBD1 (5 bases). The germline V gene encodes CDR1 SGHDN and CDR2 FVKESK. The CDR3 length is 13 residues. The DNA of the CDR3 is TGTGCCAGCAGCCGAGGGGTCAATCAGCCCCAGAATTTT. It translates to CASSRGVNQPQNF.

The sample holds many counts of this clonotype. V and J are TRBV7-8 and TRBJ1-1; the match to TRBD1 covers 9 bases. Losses at the gene ends were 3 bases for V and 2 bases for J; bases not matched to a gene: 4. The CDR3 runs 15 residues. The germline V gene has CDR1 SGHVS and CDR2 FQNEAQ. The CDR3 is CASSLGQGGNTEAFF. The CDR3 region has the DNA TGTGCCAGCAGCTTGGGACAGGGAGGAAACACTGAAGCTTTCTTT.

This clonotype was counted a few times. An end of the junction does not agree with germline; a read error may underlie this. This sequence joins TRBV12-3 or TRBV12-4 and TRBJ1-5; D is unresolved. The CDR3 totals 15 residues. The CDR3 spells CASSPFRYSNQPQNF. DNA for the CDR3: TGTGCCAGCAGCCCCTTCCGGTATAGCAATCAGCCCCAGAATTTT.

In its sample, this clonotype was seen a few times. J is TRBJ2-7 and V is TRBV7-6, with unresolved D. The CDR3 is 14 amino acids. Trimming removed 5 bases at V and 2 bases at J, with 13 bases between. Germline CDR1 reads SGHVS; CDR2 reads FNYEAQ. This chain's CDR3 is CASSVDAGAYEQYV. CDR3 DNA: TGTGCCAGCAGCGTGGACGCTGGCGCCTACGAGCAGTACGTC.

As concerns this clonotype: A much larger clone lies one base from this, so it may be a read error. This rearrangement joins TRBV7-9 to TRBJ1-6; no firm D call. This CDR3 has 11 residues. Germline-derived CDR1 and CDR2 are SEHNR and FQNEAQ (reference sequence). CDR3 coding DNA: TGTGCCAGCAGCTTAGGATCACCCTTCCACTTT. This encodes CASSLGSPFHF. The variable domain in full, completed from reference TRBV7-9 and TRBJ1-6, reads DTGVSQNPRHKITKRGQNVTFRCDPISEHNRLYWYRQTLGQGPEFLTYFQNEAQLEKSRLLSDRFSAERPKGSFSTLEIQRTEQGDSAMYLCASSLGSPFHFGNGTRLTVT.

This clonotype was counted ten times or more. The CDR3 DNA is TGCGCCAGCAGCTTGGAGGGACCTAAAGCTTTCTTT. Amino acid sequence: CASSLEGPKAFF. The V and J genes are TRBV5-1 and TRBJ1-1, with a tentative D call TRBD1 (5 bases). The germline V gene encodes CDR1 SGHRS and CDR2 YFSETQ. V was clipped by 0 bases and J by 9 bases, with 9 bases between them. The CDR3 extends over 12 amino acids.

About this clonotype: A clone one base away is much larger, so this may be a read error. V is TRBV18 and J is TRBJ2-1; no reliable D call. Germline V lookup: CDR1 KGHSH, CDR2 LQKENI. The CDR3 covers 10 residues. Trimming cost V 8 bases and J 7 bases, with 6 bases left between them. The CDR3 sequence is CASKRNEQFF. The CDR3 coding sequence is TGTGCCAGCAAGAGGAATGAGCAGTTCTTC.